This TCR beta chain comes out of a study of identical twins (dated by TCRdb to about 2016). Some background on the complete study: To test whether fetal clonotypes persist, this study deep-sequenced TCR alpha and beta repertoires from monozygotic twins, from unrelated adults of various ages, and from cord blood. Replicate twin experiments were performed at different times using different library preparation protocols to rule out contamination.

General findings and caveats noted by the study authors: In monozygotic twins, recombination models systematically underestimated out-of-frame TCR alpha sharing, but the models matched the sharing seen between unrelated individuals. Out-of-frame TCR alpha sequences shared between twins showed an excess of low generation-probability sequences compared with coincidental sharing between unrelated individuals. Conclusions relied on cross-sectional statistical analysis, since the same donors could not be followed over many years. In beta out-of-frame sequences, excess twin sharing was weaker, because having fewer shared sequences lowered the signal-to-noise ratio. Zero-insertion analyses could be partly confounded by invariant T cells such as MAIT and iNKT, though diverse VJ usage argued against such confounding for most clonotypes. Abundant cord blood beta clonotypes had fewer insertions, young adult naive repertoires showed a similar but weaker trend, and memory repertoires showed no such trend.

The CDR3 numbers 12 residues from cysteine through phenylalanine. Only the CDR3 part of the read is kept: 36 bases, read in frame from the first base. The CDR1 and CDR2 encoded by the germline V gene are SQVTM and ANQGSEA. Unmatched junction bases come to 2, with V trimmed by 5 bases and J by 2 bases. A remark on this clonotype: This receptor's antigen is unknown. No base quality information exists; no much larger clone differs at one position.

Every donor in the study was a healthy Caucasian. Three pairs of female monozygotic twins, all aged 18 to 29 years, were included in the twin cohort. Positive isolation kits from Invitrogen were used to isolate the CD4+ and CD8+ T cell populations. Library generation was performed with 5' RACE. Sequencing was carried out with an Illumina HiSeq 2000. Template switching introduced a universal primer binding site; the final cDNA contained a unique molecular identifier, enabling accurate counting of TCR cDNA molecules. First-strand cDNA for TCR alpha and beta chains was synthesized from specific primers in the conserved constant-segment region. To control for contamination, every cDNA library carried two barcodes: a SMART-Mk sample barcode plus Illumina barcodes. TruSeq adapter sequences, together with Illumina sample barcodes, were added in two successive PCR steps. Sequencing of the TCR alpha and beta cDNA libraries was done on the Illumina HiSeq platform using custom primers. The original methods were these. Unique molecular identifiers were extracted from raw reads with MiGEC, and CDR3 positions were determined with MiXCR. Recombination models were inferred per individual with the repgenHMM and IGoR tools using an EM algorithm. The analysis of shared clonotypes was done with the tcR package in R, with sharing normalized by the product of cloneset sizes. To study raw recombination without the effects of thymic and clonal selection, out-of-frame nonproductive sequences were analyzed. TCRdb applied fastp at Q25 and MiXCR to the public reads, then kept only in-frame beta chains. Each CDR3 protein appears once, grouped with its most common genes and DNA. These V and J calls are TCRdb output, not the study's own analysis. In all, the sample holds about 520,000 distinct CDR3 sequences, and roughly 21% of those were seen once. The ten largest clonotypes hold roughly 0.91% of the sample.

These same records also appear under a second study, on T cells expressing NK-cell markers. As that second study puts it: In sorted CD3+CD56+NKG2C+, CD3+CD56+NKG2C- and CD3+CD56-NKG2C+ T-cell subsets from eight donors, TCR beta-chain repertoires were profiled. Among the eight sequenced donors, only one was HCMV-seronegative, while the other seven were HCMV-seropositive. In several experiments an anti-gammadeltaTCR antibody was added to restrict sorting to alphabetaTCR-expressing T cells. In six donors, the dominant CD3+CD56+NKG2C+ clonotypes were among the top 10 CD8+ clonotypes and accounted for roughly 1.0-7.0% of CD8+ T cells. Those dominant clonotypes were again the most abundant among CD3+CD56-NKG2C+ cells in several donors, at roughly 28.3-65%. Whether the expanded NKG2C-expressing T cell clones were specific for HCMV antigens remained unclear. All eight donors whose samples were sequenced were randomly selected healthy volunteers, three of them men and five women. HCMV-specific IgG was detected in serum with a commercial ELISA kit to determine HCMV serostatus. MIGEC handled demultiplexing of the reads and grouping by UMI, while MiTCR was used to assemble and quantify clonotypes. Only TCR cDNA sequences supported by at least two reads were kept to exclude erroneous sequences. The tcR package was used for downstream repertoire analysis, and clonotypes were matched between fractions using CDR3 nucleotide sequence together with V segment. VDJmatch was used to annotate antigen specificity against VDJdb, with one amino acid substitution in CDR3 allowed.

The sequence came from a woman under 30 in good health. The chain was built from TRBV29-1 and TRBJ2-7, with 8 bases in between that match TRBD2. Input material: CD4+ T cells sorted from blood. The sequenced DNA: TGCAGCGTTCGGGAGGGCACCTACGAGCAGTACTTC. Its product reads: CSVREGTYEQYF.